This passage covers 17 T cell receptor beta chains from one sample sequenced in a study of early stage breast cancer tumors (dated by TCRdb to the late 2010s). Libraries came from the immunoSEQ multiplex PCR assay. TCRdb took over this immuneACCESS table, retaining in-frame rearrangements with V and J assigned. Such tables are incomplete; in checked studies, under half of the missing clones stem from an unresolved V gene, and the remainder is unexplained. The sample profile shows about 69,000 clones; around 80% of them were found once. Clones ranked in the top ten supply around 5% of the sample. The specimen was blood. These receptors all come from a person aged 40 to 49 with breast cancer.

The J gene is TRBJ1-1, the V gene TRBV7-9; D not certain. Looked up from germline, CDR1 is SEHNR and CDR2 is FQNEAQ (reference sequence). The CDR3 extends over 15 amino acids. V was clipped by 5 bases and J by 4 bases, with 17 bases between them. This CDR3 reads CASSRDVGAGTEAFF. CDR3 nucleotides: TGTGCCAGCAGCCGAGATGTGGGCGCGGGCACTGAAGCTTTCTTT.

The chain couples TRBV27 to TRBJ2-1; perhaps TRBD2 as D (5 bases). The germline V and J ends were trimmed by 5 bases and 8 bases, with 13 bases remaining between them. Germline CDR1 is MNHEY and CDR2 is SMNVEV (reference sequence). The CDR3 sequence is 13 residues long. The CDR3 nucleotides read TGTGCCAGCAGTCTCCGGGCGAGGGATGAGCAGTTCTTC. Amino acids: CASSLRARDEQFF.

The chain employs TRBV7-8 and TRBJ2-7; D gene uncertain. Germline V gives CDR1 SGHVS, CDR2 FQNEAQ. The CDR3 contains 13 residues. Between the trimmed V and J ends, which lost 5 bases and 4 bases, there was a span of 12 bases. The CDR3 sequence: CASSQTIGYEQYF. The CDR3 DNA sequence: TGTGCCAGCAGCCAGACGATAGGGTACGAGCAGTACTTC.

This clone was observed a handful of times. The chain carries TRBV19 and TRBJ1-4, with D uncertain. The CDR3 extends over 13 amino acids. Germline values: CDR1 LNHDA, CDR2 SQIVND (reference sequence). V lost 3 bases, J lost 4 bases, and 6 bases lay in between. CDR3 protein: CASSIQRNEKLFF. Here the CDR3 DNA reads TGTGCCAGTAGTATTCAGCGTAATGAAAAACTGTTTTTT. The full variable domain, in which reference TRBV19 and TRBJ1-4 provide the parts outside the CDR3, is DGGITQSPKYLFRKEGQNVTLSCEQNLNHDAMYWYRQDPGQGLRLIYYSQIVNDFQKGDIAEGYSVSREKKESFPLTVTSAQKNPTAFYLCASSIQRNEKLFFGSGTQLSVL.

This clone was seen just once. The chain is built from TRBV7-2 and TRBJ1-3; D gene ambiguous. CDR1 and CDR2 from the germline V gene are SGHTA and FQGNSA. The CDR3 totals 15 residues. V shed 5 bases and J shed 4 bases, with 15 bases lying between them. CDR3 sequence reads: CASSRTTRPGNTIYF. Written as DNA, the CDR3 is TGTGCCAGCAGCCGCACGACCCGGCCCGGAAACACCATATATTTT. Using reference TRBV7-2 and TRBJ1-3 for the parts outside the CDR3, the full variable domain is GAGVSQSPSNKVTEKGKDVELRCDPISGHTALYWYRQSLGQGLEFLIYFQGNSAPDKSGLPSDRFSAERTGGSVSTLTIQRTQQEDSAVYLCASSRTTRPGNTIYFGEGSWLTVV.

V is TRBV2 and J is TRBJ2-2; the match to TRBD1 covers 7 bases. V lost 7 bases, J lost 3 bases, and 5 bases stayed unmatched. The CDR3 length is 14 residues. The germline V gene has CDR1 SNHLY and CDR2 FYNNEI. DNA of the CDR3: TGTGCCAGCATGACAGGGTTCGACACCGGGGAGCTGTTTTTT. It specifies CASMTGFDTGELFF.

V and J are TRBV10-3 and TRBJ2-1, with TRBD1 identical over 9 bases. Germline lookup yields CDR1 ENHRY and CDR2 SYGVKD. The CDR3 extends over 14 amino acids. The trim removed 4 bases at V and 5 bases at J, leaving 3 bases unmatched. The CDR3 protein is CAISAGQGNNEQFF. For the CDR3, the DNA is TGTGCCATCAGTGCGGGACAGGGCAACAATGAGCAGTTCTTC.

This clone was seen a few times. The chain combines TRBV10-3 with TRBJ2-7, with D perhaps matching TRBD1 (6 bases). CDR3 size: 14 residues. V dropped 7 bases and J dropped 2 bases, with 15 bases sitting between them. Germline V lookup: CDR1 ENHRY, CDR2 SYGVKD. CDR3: CAITSGQPTYEQYF. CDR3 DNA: TGTGCCATCACTTCTGGACAGCCCACCTACGAGCAGTACTTC.

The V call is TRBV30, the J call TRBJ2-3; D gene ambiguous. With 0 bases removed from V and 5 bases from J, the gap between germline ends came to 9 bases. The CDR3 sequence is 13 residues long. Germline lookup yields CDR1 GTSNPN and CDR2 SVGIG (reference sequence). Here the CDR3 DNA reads TGTGCCTGGAGTGTACGGCGGAGAGATACGCAGTATTTT. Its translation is CAWSVRRRDTQYF.

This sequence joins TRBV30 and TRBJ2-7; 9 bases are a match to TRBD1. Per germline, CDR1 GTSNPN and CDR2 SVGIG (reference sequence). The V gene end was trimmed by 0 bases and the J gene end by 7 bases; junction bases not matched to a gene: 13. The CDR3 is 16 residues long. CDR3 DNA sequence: TGTGCCTGGAGTGTACTAATTGGGACAGGGCCGGGGGAGCAGTACTTC. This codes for CAWSVLIGTGPGEQYF.

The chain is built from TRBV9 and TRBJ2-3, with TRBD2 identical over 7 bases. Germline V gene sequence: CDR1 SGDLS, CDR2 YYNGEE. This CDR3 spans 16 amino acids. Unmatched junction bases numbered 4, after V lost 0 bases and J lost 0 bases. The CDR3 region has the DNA TGTGCCAGCAGCGTAGTAGCGGGCACTAGCACAGATACGCAGTATTTT. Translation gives CASSVVAGTSTDTQYF.

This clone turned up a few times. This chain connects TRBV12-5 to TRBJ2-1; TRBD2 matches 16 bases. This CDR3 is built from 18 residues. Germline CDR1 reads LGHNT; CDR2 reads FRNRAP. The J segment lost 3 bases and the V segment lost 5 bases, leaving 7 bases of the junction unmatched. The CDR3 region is CASGLGLAGGGYYNEQFF. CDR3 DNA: TGTGCTAGTGGTCTGGGACTAGCGGGAGGGGGGTACTACAATGAGCAGTTCTTC.

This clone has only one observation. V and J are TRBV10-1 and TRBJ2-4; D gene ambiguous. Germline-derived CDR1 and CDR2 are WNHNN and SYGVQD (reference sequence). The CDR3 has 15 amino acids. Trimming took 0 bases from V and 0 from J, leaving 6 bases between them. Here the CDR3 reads CASSESIGAKNIQYF. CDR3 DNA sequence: TGCGCCAGCAGTGAGTCGATAGGAGCCAAAAACATTCAGTACTTC.

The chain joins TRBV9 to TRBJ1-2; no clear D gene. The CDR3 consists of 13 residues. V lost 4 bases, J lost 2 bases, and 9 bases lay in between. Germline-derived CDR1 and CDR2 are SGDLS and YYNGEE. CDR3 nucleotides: TGTGCCAGCAGCAGTTTGGGCAACTATGGCTACACCTTC. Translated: CASSSLGNYGYTF.

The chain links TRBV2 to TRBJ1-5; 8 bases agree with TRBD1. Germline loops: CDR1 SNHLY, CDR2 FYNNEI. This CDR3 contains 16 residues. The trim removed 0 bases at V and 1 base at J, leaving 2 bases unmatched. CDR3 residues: CASSEAYRGSNQPQHF. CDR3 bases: TGTGCCAGCAGTGAAGCGTACAGGGGGAGCAATCAGCCCCAGCATTTT.

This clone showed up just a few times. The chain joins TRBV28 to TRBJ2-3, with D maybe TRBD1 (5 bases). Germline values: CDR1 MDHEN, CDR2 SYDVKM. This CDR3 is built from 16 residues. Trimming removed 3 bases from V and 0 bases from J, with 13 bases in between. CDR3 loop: CASSFQGRSSTDTQYF. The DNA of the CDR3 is TGTGCCAGCAGTTTCCAGGGCAGGTCGAGCACAGATACGCAGTATTTT.

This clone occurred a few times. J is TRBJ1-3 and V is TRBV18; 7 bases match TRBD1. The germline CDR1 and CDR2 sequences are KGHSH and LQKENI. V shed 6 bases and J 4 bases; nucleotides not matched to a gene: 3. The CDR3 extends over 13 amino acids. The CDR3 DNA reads TGTGCCAGCTCGTGGGACAGCGGAAACACCATATATTTT. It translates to CASSWDSGNTIYF.